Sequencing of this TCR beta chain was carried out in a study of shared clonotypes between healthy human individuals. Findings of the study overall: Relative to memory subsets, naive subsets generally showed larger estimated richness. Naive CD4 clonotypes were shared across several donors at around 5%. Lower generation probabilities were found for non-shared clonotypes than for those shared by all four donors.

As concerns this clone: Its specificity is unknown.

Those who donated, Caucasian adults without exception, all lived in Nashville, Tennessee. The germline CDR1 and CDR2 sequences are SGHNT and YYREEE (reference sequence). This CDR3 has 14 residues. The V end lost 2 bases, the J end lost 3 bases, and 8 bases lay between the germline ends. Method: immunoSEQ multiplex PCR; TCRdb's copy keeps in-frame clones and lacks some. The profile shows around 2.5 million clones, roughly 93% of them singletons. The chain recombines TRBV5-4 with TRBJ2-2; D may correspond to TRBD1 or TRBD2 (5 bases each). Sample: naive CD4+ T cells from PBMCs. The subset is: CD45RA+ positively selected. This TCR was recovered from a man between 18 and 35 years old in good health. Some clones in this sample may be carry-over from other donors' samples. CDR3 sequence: CASSFGGYTGELFF. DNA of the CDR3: TGTGCCAGCAGCTTTGGGGGATACACCGGGGAGCTGTTTTTT. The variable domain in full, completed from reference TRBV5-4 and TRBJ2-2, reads ETGVTQSPTHLIKTRGQQVTLRCSSQSGHNTVSWYQQALGQGPQFIFQYYREEENGRGNFPPRFSGLQFPNYSSELNVNALELDDSALYLCASSFGGYTGELFFGEGSRLTVL.